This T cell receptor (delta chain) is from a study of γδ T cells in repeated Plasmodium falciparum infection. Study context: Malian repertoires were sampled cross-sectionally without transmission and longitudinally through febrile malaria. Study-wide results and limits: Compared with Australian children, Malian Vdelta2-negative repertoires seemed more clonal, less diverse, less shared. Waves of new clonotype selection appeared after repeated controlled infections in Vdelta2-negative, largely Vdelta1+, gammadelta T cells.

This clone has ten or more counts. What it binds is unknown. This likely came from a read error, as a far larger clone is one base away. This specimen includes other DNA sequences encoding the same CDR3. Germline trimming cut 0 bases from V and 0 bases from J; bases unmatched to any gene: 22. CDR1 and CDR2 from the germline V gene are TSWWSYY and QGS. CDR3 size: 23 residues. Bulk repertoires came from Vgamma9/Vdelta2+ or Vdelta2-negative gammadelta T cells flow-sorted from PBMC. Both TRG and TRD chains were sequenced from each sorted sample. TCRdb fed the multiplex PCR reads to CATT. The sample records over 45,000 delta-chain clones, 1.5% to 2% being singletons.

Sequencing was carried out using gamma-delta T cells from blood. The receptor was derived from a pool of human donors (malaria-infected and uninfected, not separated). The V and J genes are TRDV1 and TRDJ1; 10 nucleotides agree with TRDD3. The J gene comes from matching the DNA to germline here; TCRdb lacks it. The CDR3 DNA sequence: TGTGCTCTTGGGGAACTATTGGCCTGCGGGGTGGGGGATACAAGCCGCTACACCGATAAACTCATCTTT. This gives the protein CALGELLACGVGDTSRYTDKLIF.